Given below is one T cell receptor beta chain in context. The data are from a study of OX40 agonist ivuxolimab in advanced cancers. The protocol was immunoSEQ multiplex PCR, while the TCRdb copy is restricted to in-frame clones and leaves out a portion. The sample carries roughly 32,000 clones, almost 85% recorded once. Sequenced material: CD4+ or CD8+ T cells sorted from blood, taken in a trial of the OX40 agonist ivuxolimab. The TCR was taken from an adult with an advanced solid tumor such as melanoma, head and neck, liver or kidney cancer.

CDR3 amino acids: CASSQGGRGSPLHF. The CDR3 DNA reads TGCGCCAGCAGCCAAGGGGGGAGGGGTTCACCCCTCCACTTT. The chain combines TRBV4-1 with TRBJ1-6, with D perhaps matching TRBD1 (5 bases). Germline V gene lookup returns CDR1 MGHRA and CDR2 YSYEKL. The CDR3 has 14 residues. The germline V and J ends were trimmed by 1 base and 9 bases, with 10 bases remaining between them.